The 14 T cell receptor beta chains listed next were all sequenced from one sample in a study of response to subunit inactivated influenza vaccine. Each CDR3 protein gets one entry after TCRdb re-called the RT-PCR reads with MiXCR. The repertoire has around 650,000 distinct CDR3 sequences, approximately 15% of them found once; the top ten carry around a tenth. Sample: PBMCs from blood, taken 11 to 12 days after vaccination. These receptors came from a man aged 50-60 years who received an inactivated influenza vaccine.

The genes are TRBV2 and TRBJ1-2; D ambiguous. The germline V and J ends were trimmed by 8 bases and 2 bases, with 15 bases remaining between them. Germline-derived CDR1 and CDR2 are SNHLY and FYNNEI. The CDR3 runs to 14 residues. The CDR3 region has the DNA TGTGCCAGCGCGGTGGAGGGAGTAAACTATGGCTACACCTTC. This encodes CASAVEGVNYGYTF.

The gene calls are TRBV18 and TRBJ1-4, with D perhaps TRBD1 (6 bases). V was shortened by 3 bases and J by 4 bases, with 15 bases between the two germline ends. There are 16 residues in the CDR3. Per the germline V gene, CDR1 is KGHSH and CDR2 is LQKENI. In DNA form, the CDR3 reads TGTGCCAGCTCACCTCCTGTGGGGGCGATTAATGAAAAACTGTTTTTT. As protein: CASSPPVGAINEKLFF.

This chain uses TRBV10-3 with TRBJ2-7, with D maybe TRBD2 (5 bases). Germline CDR1 reads ENHRY; CDR2 reads SYGVKD. V shed 6 bases and J shed 1 base, with 13 bases lying between them. The CDR3 contains 14 residues. CDR3 protein: CAIRPGLESYEQYF. DNA for the CDR3: TGTGCCATCAGACCAGGACTCGAGTCCTACGAGCAGTACTTC.

Ten or more counts support this clonotype. The rearrangement links TRBV11-2 to TRBJ2-7, with TRBD1 matching 9 bases. CDR1 and CDR2 (germline): SGHAT, FQNNGV. Losses at the gene ends were 4 bases for V and 11 bases for J; bases not matched to a gene: 3. This CDR3 has 11 amino acids. The CDR3 nucleotides read TGTGCCAGCAGCTCCGGACAGGGGAAGTACTTC. This encodes CASSSGQGKYF.

This clonotype was recorded at least ten times. In nucleotides, the CDR3 is TGCAGTGCGCAGCGGGACGTCTACAATGAGCAGTTCTTC. Amino acids: CSAQRDVYNEQFF. This rearrangement joins TRBV20-1 to TRBJ2-1, with 7 positions matching TRBD2. CDR1 is DFQATT, CDR2 SNEGSKA, per germline (reference sequence). This CDR3 spans 13 amino acids. J was trimmed by 3 bases and V by 6 bases; bases with no gene match: 5.

This clonotype was counted between two and nine times. This rearrangement joins TRBV7-9 to TRBJ2-3; perhaps TRBD1 as D (5 bases). Germline CDR1 reads SEHNR; CDR2 reads FQNEAQ (reference sequence). Trimming stripped 0 bases from V and 12 bases from J, with 13 bases between. This CDR3 comprises 13 residues. In DNA form, the CDR3 reads TGTGCCAGCAGCTTAGCTGGCAGGGTCAACCAGTATTTT. Its translation is CASSLAGRVNQYF.

V and J are TRBV9 and TRBJ2-1; 7 bases line up with TRBD1. Germline values: CDR1 SGDLS, CDR2 YYNGEE. The V and J ends lost 4 bases and 5 bases, in that order; junction bases with no gene match: 6. This CDR3 is 14 amino acids long. The CDR3 DNA reads as TGTGCCAGCAGCAGAAGACAGGGAGACAATGAGCAGTTCTTC. It is translated as CASSRRQGDNEQFF.

This clonotype turned up a few times. This rearrangement joins TRBV7-2 to TRBJ2-1, with D possibly TRBD2 on 5 matching bases. Germline assignment: CDR1 SGHTA and CDR2 FQGNSA. This CDR3 has 15 residues. Between the trimmed V and J ends, which lost 3 bases and 8 bases, there was a span of 17 bases. CDR3 amino acids: CASSFKAGPIDEQFF. DNA for the CDR3: TGTGCCAGCAGCTTTAAGGCGGGCCCCATCGATGAGCAGTTCTTC.

V and J are TRBV29-1 and TRBJ1-1; 8 positions agree with TRBD1. The germline V gene has CDR1 SQVTM and CDR2 ANQGSEA. V lost 3 bases and J lost 10; bases outside the gene matches: 1. The CDR3 extends over 10 amino acids. CDR3 nucleotides: TGCAGCGTTGACGGACAGGGAGCTTTCTTT. The encoded protein is CSVDGQGAFF.

This sequence joins TRBV9 and TRBJ2-3; D is unresolved. The CDR3 sequence is 14 residues long. Germline V gene sequence: CDR1 SGDLS, CDR2 YYNGEE. V gave up 0 bases and J gave up 5 bases, with 10 bases separating them. CDR3 DNA sequence: TGTGCCAGCAGCGTAGTGCCGGACGGAGATACGCAGTATTTT. It yields the protein CASSVVPDGDTQYF.

This clonotype was found a few times. The chain combines TRBV14 with TRBJ2-1, with no clear D. Per the germline V gene, CDR1 is SGHDN and CDR2 is FVKESK. With 2 bases removed from V and 0 bases from J, the gap between germline ends came to 5 bases. The CDR3 totals 14 residues. The CDR3 DNA sequence: TGTGCCAGCAGCCAAATCAGCTCCTACAATGAGCAGTTCTTC. The encoded protein is CASSQISSYNEQFF.

The genes are TRBV4-3 and TRBJ2-7, with 8 bases aligning to TRBD1. CDR3 length: 15 residues. V was pared by 1 base and J by 4 bases, with 6 bases of the junction left unmatched. Germline CDR1 reads LGHNA; CDR2 reads YSLEER. CDR3 coding DNA: TGCGCCAGCAGCCAAGCTTGGCAGGGGGCTTACGAGCAGTACTTC. It codes for CASSQAWQGAYEQYF.

V and J are TRBV2 and TRBJ2-3; 9 bases fit TRBD2. The CDR3 totals 14 residues. V shed 4 bases, J shed 4 bases, and the junction held 3 bases outside the gene matches. CDR1 is SNHLY, CDR2 FYNNEI, per germline. CDR3: CASSGTSVPDTQYF. CDR3 DNA: TGTGCCAGCAGTGGGACTAGCGTCCCAGATACGCAGTATTTT. The full variable domain, completed using reference TRBV2 and TRBJ2-3, is EPEVTQTPSHQVTQMGQEVILRCVPISNHLYFYWYRQILGQKVEFLVSFYNNEISEKSEIFDDQFSVERPDGSNFTLKIRSTKLEDSAMYFCASSGTSVPDTQYFGPGTRLTVL.

The rearrangement joins TRBV7-9 to TRBJ1-5; D is possibly TRBD1 (5 bases). Germline V CDR1 and CDR2: SEHNR, FQNEAQ (reference sequence). The ends were cut back, 3 bases at V and 8 bases at J, with 20 bases in the middle. CDR3 length: 16 amino acids. CDR3 coding DNA: TGTGCCAGCAGCTTGGTGACAGTATCTCGCCGTGAGCCCCAGCATTTT. It is translated as CASSLVTVSRREPQHF.